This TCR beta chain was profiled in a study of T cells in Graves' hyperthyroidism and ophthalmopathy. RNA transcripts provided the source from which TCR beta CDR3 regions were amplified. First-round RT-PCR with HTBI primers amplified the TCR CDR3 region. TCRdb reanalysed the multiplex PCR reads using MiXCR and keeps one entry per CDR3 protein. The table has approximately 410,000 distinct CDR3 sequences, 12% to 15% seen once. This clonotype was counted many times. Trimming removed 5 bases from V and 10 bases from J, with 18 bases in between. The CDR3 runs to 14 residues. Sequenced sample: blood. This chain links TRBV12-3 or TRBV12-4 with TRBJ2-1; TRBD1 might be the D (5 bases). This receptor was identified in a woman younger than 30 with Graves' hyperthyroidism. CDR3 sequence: CASSHRVTVGEQFF. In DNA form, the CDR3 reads TGTGCCAGCAGTCACCGGGTGACAGTCGGGGAGCAGTTCTTC.